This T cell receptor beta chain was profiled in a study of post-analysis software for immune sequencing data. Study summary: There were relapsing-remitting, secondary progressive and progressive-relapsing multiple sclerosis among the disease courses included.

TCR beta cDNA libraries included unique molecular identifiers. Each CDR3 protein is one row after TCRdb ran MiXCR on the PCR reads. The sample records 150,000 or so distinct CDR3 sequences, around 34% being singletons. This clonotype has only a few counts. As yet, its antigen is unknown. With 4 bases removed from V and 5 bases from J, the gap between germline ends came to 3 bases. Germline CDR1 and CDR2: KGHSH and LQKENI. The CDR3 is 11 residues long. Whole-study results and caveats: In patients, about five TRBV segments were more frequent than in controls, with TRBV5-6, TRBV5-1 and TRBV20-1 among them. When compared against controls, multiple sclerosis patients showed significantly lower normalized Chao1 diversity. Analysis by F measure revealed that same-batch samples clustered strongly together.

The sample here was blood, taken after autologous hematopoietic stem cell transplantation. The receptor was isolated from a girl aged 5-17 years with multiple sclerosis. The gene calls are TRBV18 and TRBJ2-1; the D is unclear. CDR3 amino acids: CASSLNNEQFF. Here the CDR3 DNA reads TGTGCCAGCTCACTTAACAATGAGCAGTTCTTC.